This T cell receptor (beta chain) was observed in a study of cytomegalovirus exposure and HLA in healthy donors (TCRdb year 2017). Describing the broader study: An earlier analysis of a few hundred of the donors reported approximately 260 Gb of sequence data and 117 million unique TCR beta sequences obtained from 180 million or so T cells. Approximately 300 gigabases of sequencing data and roughly 90 million unique TCR sequences were included in an early release covering about 600 HLA-typed donors. Of the 300 to 450 genotyped donors, 81% fell in the genetic ancestry cluster associated with self-reported Caucasian donors. The study aimed to test whether signatures of past pathogen exposure could be identified by cataloging public T cell receptors. The study profiled the T cell repertoires of hundreds of subjects by immunosequencing and related them to cytomegalovirus serostatus. Besides the first cohort of approximately 710 subjects, a separate validation cohort made up of 120 different subjects was used. High-throughput TCR immunosequencing, statistical association of individual TCRs with disease status, and machine learning were combined to predict cytomegalovirus infection status. A later analysis re-analyzed previously published TCR beta repertoires from approximately 670 donors and added high-resolution HLA genotyping to study TCR occurrence patterns. Rather than drawing on any new phenotypic data, the later analysis identified candidate immune exposures from TCR beta sequences and the way those sequences occurred across donors. To decide whether each TCR beta V gene segment behaved as functional or pseudogenic, an earlier analysis of some 580 of the donors relied on high-throughput TCR beta sequencing. Alongside the repertoire data, information on donor age, sex, ethnicity and CMV serostatus was compiled. A later genetic analysis used genome-wide SNP genotypes for about three fifths of the roughly 700 donors, treating that subset as a discovery cohort. Every repertoire in the discovery cohort had been generated on one and the same sequencing platform. HLA typing included class I and class II loci at four-digit resolution. The number of typed donors differed by locus: about 620-640 for A, B, C, DRB1 and DQB1; some 500 for DQA1; fewer than 610 for DPA1; and roughly 450 for DPB1. Four to six DR-DQ haplotypes were handled as single units for association and clustering, since linkage in the cohort was strong. Among 300 to 450 genotyped donors of the cohort, an average of roughly 240,000 unique TCR beta nucleotide sequences were sequenced per donor, roughly 20% of them non-productive.

The library relied on the immunoSEQ multiplex PCR assay. For the multiplex PCR, a mixture combining 60 forward primers for TCR Vbeta segments and 13 reverse primers for TCR Jbeta segments was used. The CDR3 region of rearranged TCR beta genes was amplified from genomic DNA by a multiplex PCR assay. The Illumina HiSeq System was used to sequence the amplified TCR beta libraries as 87-base-pair reads. The study's own analysis went as follows. In a later analysis, some 80 million unique TCR beta chains were counted across the approximately 640 repertoires, and about 10 million of these chains were shared by at least two donors. Raw reads were error-corrected and collapsed into unique sequences by a nearest-neighbor algorithm in which closely related sequences were merged to remove PCR and sequencing errors. V, D and J gene segments were assigned by aligning CDR3 sequences to IMGT reference sequences. For a sequence to be retained, at least a six-nucleotide match to both a V gene segment and a J gene segment was required. A rearrangement was called productive if the CDR3 had no stop codons and remained in frame with V and J, and every other rearrangement was called non-productive. CDR3 was defined according to IMGT convention as the region running from the second conserved V-encoded cysteine to the conserved J-encoded phenylalanine. The earlier analysis of about 570 of the donors excluded any sequence lacking an unambiguous match to a single V gene segment. An earlier analysis of fewer than 750 of the donors classified V segments as functional when productive rearrangements were above 56.7% and as segregating when the standard deviation between donors was above 5%. A statistical classification framework was built for diagnosing cytomegalovirus status from the catalog of TCR beta chain sequences. A later analysis assigned V and J genes by comparing TCR nucleotide sequences with IMGT/GENE-DB human TR gene sequences. The TCRdist pipeline was used in a later analysis to assign CDR3 sequences and most-parsimonious VDJ recombination scenarios. In a later analysis, every TCR beta chain was defined by the combination of its CDR3 amino acid sequence and its V-gene family, and reads without a unique V-gene family were dropped. In a later analysis, around 600 highly shared, low-generation-probability nucleotide sequences were removed to address suspected cross-contamination and a sequencing artifact. In a later analysis, a clonal expansion index for each public chain was calculated from normalized within-repertoire ranks of inferred template counts. Generation probabilities in a later analysis came from a VDJ recombination model fitted to out-of-frame rearrangements, and those results were checked against IGoR. A later analysis scored TCR-TCR, TCR-HLA and TCR-CMV co-occurrence with hypergeometric tests, applying a repertoire-size bias correction to TCR pairs. False discovery rates were estimated in a later analysis by permuting HLA or CMV assignments 20 times. A later analysis grouped co-occurring TCRs with DBSCAN, adding TCRdist sequence similarity when clustering within HLA-allele-positive subsets. For co-occurrence clustering, repertoires with fewer than 30,000 or more than 120,000 public chains were excluded, along with five or six repertoires with anomalous nucleotide sharing. Held by TCRdb, this immuneACCESS table contains in-frame sequences only and omits some clones. Under half of the omission traces to an unresolved V gene where checked; the cause of the rest is unknown. The DNA gave D and trimming, while V, J and clone size come from that table. Across this sample there are 150,000 to 200,000 clones, with 86% seen only once. The top ten hold about 2.1% of the sample.

The cohort was made up of 500 to 850 healthy bone marrow donors. At the time of sampling, every cohort member was nominally healthy, though immune exposures that went unrecorded were likely present. The donor tested CMV seronegative and was one of the 352 seronegative cohort members. Each donor provided a peripheral blood sample, and peripheral blood mononuclear cells were used for TCR beta sequencing. Genomic DNA extraction from the blood cell samples was performed with the Qiagen DNeasy Blood Extraction Kit. A word on this clone: Its antigen is still unknown. No much larger clone exists at a distance of one base, and base qualities are not known.

A distance of 19 bases separates the germline ends of V and J, which lose 8 bases and 5 bases respectively. The germline V gene (reference sequence) provides CDR1 LNHDA and CDR2 SQIVND. Taken from cysteine to phenylalanine, the CDR3 has 15 residues. Kept here is only the CDR3 DNA, which spans 45 bases and is read in frame from base 1. Broader findings and caveats from the paper: Correlated functional status among segregating V segments might reflect linkage disequilibrium, but an unknown experimental factor could not be ruled out. An association between a missense DCLRE1C variant and V-gene and J-gene trimming of TCR beta chains was found in a later genetic analysis and replicated in an independent cohort. Sequencing depth was assumed to be roughly uniform across donors in the presence/absence analyses, though that assumption may not hold. A cluster of highly shared sequence variants was judged likely to be a technical artifact of the sequencing pipeline. Several of the top co-occurrence clusters appeared to be linked to parvovirus B19, influenza, CMV and Epstein-Barr virus, according to a later analysis. While some public TCRs were present in many individuals, most TCR sequences turned up only very rarely across donors. The cohort was sequenced for TCR beta chains only, and without alpha or paired-chain data the features that could be detected were limited. A total of 164 TCR beta chains were listed by the study as associated with cytomegalovirus. At a false discovery rate of 0.05, a later analysis linked fewer than 20,000 TCR beta sequences to specific HLA alleles. A further reported finding was that TCR beta sequences accurately predicted the HLA-A and HLA-B alleles for most subjects in the first cohort. A later analysis found that TCR association rates varied across HLA loci, with DRB1 alleles showing the most associated TCRs and HLA-C alleles the fewest. In a later analysis, HLA-associated TCR beta chains showed more clonal expansion and lower generation probabilities than non-associated chains that were equally common. A few of the identified cytomegalovirus-associated TCR beta chains were confirmed in vitro to be specific for cytomegalovirus antigens. The authors suggested that the approach could potentially be generalized to other disease states and immunological phenotypes. In a later analysis, most CMV-associated TCR beta chains were found to appear HLA-restricted, with HLA associations seemingly driven largely by CMV exposure. Assigning TCR associations to individual alleles was difficult when HLA alleles, especially DR and DQ, strongly co-occurred. An earlier analysis of some 560 of the donors showed that most TCR beta V segments appeared in productive rearrangements either about 87% or about 30% of the time, which broadly matched IMGT annotations. Because HLA typing was missing for some donors at each locus, association tests included only the typed subset. Cytomegalovirus status was reported to be diagnosed by the classifier with high specificity and sensitivity in both the original and validation cohorts. Over 15 rarely observed V segments, including chromosome 9 orphons, were excluded from the earlier analysis of about 500 of the donors because counts were too low. Some IMGT-functional V segments, including TRBV6-2 and TRBV6-3, could not be told apart with the 87-base-pair reads, so those segments were excluded. A later genetic analysis reported fewer N-insertions in productive TCRs among donors in an Asian-associated ancestry cluster than the roughly 720-donor mean. CMV serostatus was the only immune exposure information available for the cohort.

The chain links TRBV19 with TRBJ2-1, and TRBD1 may be the D gene, going by 6 matching bases. This clonotype was obtained from a woman younger than 30 in good health and CMV-seronegative. Sequenced sample: PBMCs. The CDR3 protein: CASGTHRDKHNEQFF. The sequence in DNA is TGTGCCAGTGGGACCCACCGGGACAAGCACAATGAGCAGTTCTTC.